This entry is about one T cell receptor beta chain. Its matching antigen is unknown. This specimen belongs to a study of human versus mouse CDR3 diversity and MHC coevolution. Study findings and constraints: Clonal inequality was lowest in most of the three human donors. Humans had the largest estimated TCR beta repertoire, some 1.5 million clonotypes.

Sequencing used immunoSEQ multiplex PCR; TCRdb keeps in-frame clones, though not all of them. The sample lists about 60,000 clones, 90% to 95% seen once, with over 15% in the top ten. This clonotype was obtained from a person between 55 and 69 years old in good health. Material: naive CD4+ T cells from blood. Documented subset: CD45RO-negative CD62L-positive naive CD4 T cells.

This chain's CDR3 is CASSLEPGHRAFF. For the CDR3, the DNA is TGTGCCAGCTCACTTGAGCCGGGACATCGGGCTTTCTTT. The V call is TRBV18, the J call TRBJ1-1, with D perhaps TRBD1 (6 bases). The CDR3 runs to 13 residues. The germline V and J ends were trimmed by 4 bases and 11 bases, with 17 bases remaining between them. The germline V gene has CDR1 KGHSH and CDR2 LQKENI.